One sample yielded the 30 T cell receptor beta chains listed below, sequenced in a study of blood T cell repertoires in COVID-19. The repertoire was sequenced with immunoSEQ multiplex PCR; TCRdb's copy has only in-frame clones and lacks some. The top ten clones hold 6.3% of a sample with 200,000 to 300,000 clones, 88% of them seen once. Source material: peripheral blood. The receptor set was obtained from a woman in her thirties with COVID-19, enrolled during active disease.

The rearrangement links TRBV6-5 to TRBJ1-2; tentative D call: TRBD1 (6 bases). The CDR3 totals 15 residues. V was shortened by 5 bases and J by 6 bases, with 19 bases between the two germline ends. Per the germline V gene, CDR1 is MNHEY and CDR2 is SVGAGI. The CDR3 region is CASSPRSGTQDGYTF. Written as DNA, the CDR3 is TGTGCCAGCAGTCCTCGATCCGGGACACAAGATGGCTACACCTTC.

This chain joins TRBV6-5 and TRBJ2-7; TRBD1 matches at 8 bases. Germline-derived CDR1 and CDR2 are MNHEY and SVGAGI. The junction had 5 bases not matched to a gene; V was cut back by 6 bases and J by 1 base. The CDR3 is 14 amino acids. As DNA, the CDR3 is TGTGCCAGCAGGGATAGACAGGGGTCCTACGAGCAGTACTTC. Translated: CASRDRQGSYEQYF.

V gene TRBV19 combines with J gene TRBJ1-4, with a tentative D call TRBD1 (5 bases). CDR1 and CDR2 from the germline V gene are LNHDA and SQIVND (reference sequence). V dropped 6 bases and J dropped 8 bases, with 10 bases sitting between them. This CDR3 region has 12 residues. CDR3 nucleotides: TGTGCCAGTAGCGGGGGAGGGGAAAAACTGTTTTTT. It is translated as CASSGGGEKLFF. The entire variable domain, with the rest obtained from reference TRBV19 and TRBJ1-4, is as follows: DGGITQSPKYLFRKEGQNVTLSCEQNLNHDAMYWYRQDPGQGLRLIYYSQIVNDFQKGDIAEGYSVSREKKESFPLTVTSAQKNPTAFYLCASSGGGEKLFFGSGTQLSVL.

The chain carries TRBV7-2 and TRBJ2-7; TRBD1 matches at 8 bases. The CDR3 runs 15 residues. The trim removed 9 bases at V and 3 bases at J, leaving 13 bases unmatched. Per the germline V gene, CDR1 is SGHTA and CDR2 is FQGNSA. CDR3 coding DNA: TGTGCCAGTGGCCTCATGGGACAGGCCGTCTACGAGCAGTACGTC. It encodes CASGLMGQAVYEQYV.

V usage is TRBV5-8 and J usage is TRBJ2-7; 8 bases align to TRBD1. With V trimmed by 0 bases and J by 5 bases, 10 bases remained unmatched. CDR1 and CDR2 from the germline V gene are SGHTS and YDEGEE. The CDR3 runs 16 residues. CDR3 sequence: CASSLGLDRGRDEQYF. Here the CDR3 DNA reads TGTGCCAGCAGCTTGGGGCTCGACAGGGGAAGGGACGAGCAGTACTTC. The full variable domain, its missing parts supplied by reference TRBV5-8 and TRBJ2-7, is EAGVTQSPTHLIKTRGQQATLRCSPISGHTSVYWYQQALGLGLQFLLWYDEGEERNRGNFPPRFSGRQFPNYSSELNVNALELEDSALYLCASSLGLDRGRDEQYFGPGTRLTVT.

The chain is built from TRBV9 and TRBJ2-3; 8 positions agree with TRBD2. Unmatched junction bases numbered 14, after V lost 4 bases and J lost 4 bases. CDR3 length: 17 amino acids. Germline V gene lookup returns CDR1 SGDLS and CDR2 YYNGEE. DNA for the CDR3: TGTGCCAGCAGCTCCACCTGGGGCGGGGGGAAGGCAGATACGCAGTATTTT. This gives the protein CASSSTWGGGKADTQYF.

The chain is built from TRBV5-6 and TRBJ1-1; D is possibly TRBD1 (6 bases). Germline CDR1 and CDR2: SGHDT and YYEEEE. V was pared by 0 bases and J by 1 base, with 16 bases between. The CDR3 runs 17 residues. CDR3 sequence: CASSLVLTGETNTEAFF. CDR3 in DNA: TGTGCCAGCAGCTTGGTCCTGACAGGAGAGACGAACACTGAAGCTTTCTTT.

The chain joins TRBV3-1 (or the pseudogene TRBV3-2) to TRBJ2-1; 12 bases line up with TRBD1. CDR3 length equals 17 residues. The germline gives CDR1 LGHDT, CDR2 YNNKEL (reference sequence). The ends lost 4 bases at V and 5 bases at J; junction bases unmatched: 9. CDR3 bases: TGTGCCAGCAGCCCCCTCCGGGGACAGGGGGCCCACAATGAGCAGTTCTTC. This translates into CASSPLRGQGAHNEQFF.

This chain uses TRBV7-2 with TRBJ1-5, with D maybe TRBD1 (5 bases). Germline V gene lookup returns CDR1 SGHTA and CDR2 FQGNSA. CDR3 length: 15 residues. The ends were cut back, 3 bases at V and 4 bases at J, with 13 bases in the middle. The CDR3 bases are TGTGCCAGCAGCTTGGGGGACTGGGGGAATCAGCCCCAGCATTTT. Translating gives CASSLGDWGNQPQHF.

The chain couples TRBV11-3 to TRBJ2-2, with D unclear. The CDR3 loop spans 14 amino acids. The V end lost 5 bases, the J end lost 5 bases, and 12 bases lay between the germline ends. The V gene's germline CDR1 is SGHNT and CDR2 YENEEA. CDR3 in DNA: TGTGCCAGCAGCCACCGTTCGGTGACCGGGGAGCTGTTTTTT. This encodes CASSHRSVTGELFF.

The chain is built from TRBV7-9 and TRBJ2-7; D possibly corresponds to TRBD2 (6 bases). Trimming stripped 4 bases from V and 1 base from J, with 8 bases between. This CDR3 region has 13 residues. The germline CDR1 and CDR2 sequences are SEHNR and FQNEAQ (reference sequence). CDR3: CASSSAGSYEQYF. CDR3 sequence (DNA): TGTGCCAGCAGCTCCGCGGGATCCTACGAGCAGTACTTC.

V and J are TRBV14 and TRBJ1-2; D is perhaps TRBD1 (6 bases). The V and J ends lost 4 bases and 4 bases respectively, with 10 bases between them. Germline loops: CDR1 SGHDN, CDR2 FVKESK. This CDR3 has 13 residues. CDR3 protein: CASSLRTAYGYTF. Written as DNA, the CDR3 is TGTGCCAGCAGCCTAAGGACAGCCTATGGCTACACCTTC.

Comments on this clone: This CDR3 is also generated by other DNA sequences in the sample. J is TRBJ2-4 and V is TRBV7-2, with 8 positions matching TRBD2. Trimming removed 0 bases from V and 7 bases from J; junction bases left unmatched: 2. CDR3 length equals 14 residues. Germline V gene lookup returns CDR1 SGHTA and CDR2 FQGNSA. The CDR3 DNA sequence: TGTGCCAGCAGCTTAGCTGGCGGGAGGAACATTCAGTACTTC. It yields the protein CASSLAGGRNIQYF.

This clone was observed once. J is TRBJ1-1 and V is TRBV7-8, with D tentatively TRBD1 (5 bases). Between the trimmed V and J ends, which lost 4 bases and 4 bases, there was a span of 16 bases. The germline gives CDR1 SGHVS, CDR2 FQNEAQ. The CDR3 extends over 15 amino acids. The CDR3 loop reads CASSSAGGGITEAFF. The CDR3 nucleotides are TGTGCCAGCAGCTCAGCGGGTGGGGGGATCACTGAAGCTTTCTTT.

This clone was seen a handful of times. The V and J genes are TRBV5-1 and TRBJ1-1, with D maybe TRBD1 (6 bases). Germline V gene sequence: CDR1 SGHRS, CDR2 YFSETQ. The CDR3 is 14 residues long. Trimming took off 7 bases at V and 0 bases at J, with 13 bases between the two ends. The CDR3 bases are TGCGCCAGCGGCACAGGGAGTATGAACACTGAAGCTTTCTTT. Translated: CASGTGSMNTEAFF.

Comments on this clone: One end of the junction varies from germline; a read error may be responsible. Other DNA sequences of this sample code for an identical CDR3. This chain uses TRBV28 with TRBJ2-3; possibly TRBD2 for D (6 bases). CDR3 length equals 15 residues. Germline V CDR1 and CDR2: MDHEN, SYDVKM. This CDR3 reads CASSFPGVIGDTQYF. The CDR3 bases are TGTGCTAGCAGTTTTCCGGGGGTGATTGGAGATACGCAGTATTTT.

The chain employs TRBV6-2 or TRBV6-3 and TRBJ1-1; maybe TRBD1 (6 bases). The CDR3 runs to 16 residues. With 2 bases removed from V and 1 base from J, the gap between germline ends came to 14 bases. CDR1 MNHEY and CDR2 SVGEGT come from the germline V gene. This CDR3 reads CASSYGFGQRNTEAFF. The CDR3 coding sequence is TGTGCCAGCAGTTACGGTTTTGGACAGCGGAACACTGAAGCTTTCTTT.

The chain employs TRBV11-2 and TRBJ2-1, with a tentative D call TRBD1 (5 bases). The germline gives CDR1 SGHAT, CDR2 FQNNGV. The CDR3 has 17 residues. Trimming removed 5 bases from V and 0 bases from J, with 17 bases in between. The DNA for the CDR3 is TGTGCCAGCAGCCCCTTTCAAGGGGTCAACTCCTACAATGAGCAGTTCTTC. It specifies CASSPFQGVNSYNEQFF.

V and J are TRBV19 and TRBJ2-1, with 8 nucleotides matching TRBD1. This CDR3 comprises 13 residues. The germline CDR1 and CDR2 sequences are LNHDA and SQIVND (reference sequence). V trimming: 10 bases; J trimming: 2 bases; junction bases outside the gene matches: 4. CDR3 amino acids: CATTTGAYNEQFF. CDR3 nucleotides: TGTGCCACCACGACAGGGGCCTACAATGAGCAGTTCTTC.

This clone was found a few times. The chain's CDR3 is CASSPTGLRSYEQYV. The CDR3 DNA follows: TGTGCCAGCAGTCCGACAGGGCTTAGGTCCTACGAGCAGTACGTC. The chain uses TRBV2 and TRBJ2-7; 7 nucleotides agree with TRBD1. V lost 5 bases to trimming and J lost 1 base; unmatched junction nucleotides: 8. Germline CDR1 SNHLY, CDR2 FYNNEI. This CDR3 contains 15 residues.

The V call is TRBV19, the J call TRBJ1-2; D may be TRBD1 (6 bases). CDR1 is LNHDA, CDR2 SQIVND, per germline (reference sequence). This CDR3 is 14 amino acids long. Deletions cut 9 bases from V and 4 bases from J, with 18 bases between. CDR3 nucleotide sequence: TGTGCCAGCGATACAGGGAGGGATATCTATGGCTACACCTTC. It codes for CASDTGRDIYGYTF.

This chain joins TRBV27 and TRBJ2-1; 8 nucleotides align to TRBD1. This CDR3 spans 14 amino acids. V shed 2 bases and J 11 bases; nucleotides not matched to a gene: 8. Germline V gene sequence: CDR1 MNHEY, CDR2 SMNVEV (reference sequence). CDR3 nucleotide sequence: TGTGCCAGCAGTTTAATACGGACAGGGCCCAAGCAGTTCTTC. It encodes CASSLIRTGPKQFF.

The gene calls are TRBV10-3 and TRBJ2-1; TRBD2 matches at 13 bases. CDR3 length: 15 amino acids. The germline V gene encodes CDR1 ENHRY and CDR2 SYGVKD. With V trimmed by 11 bases and J by 5 bases, 9 bases remained unmatched. The CDR3 sequence: CASSTSGRANNEQFF. CDR3 nucleotides: TGTGCCTCGTCCACTAGCGGGAGGGCGAACAATGAGCAGTTCTTC.

The chain is built from TRBV27 and TRBJ1-6; D gene ambiguous. CDR3 length equals 19 residues. CDR1 is MNHEY and CDR2 is SMNVEV in the germline V gene (reference sequence). V gave up 10 bases and J gave up 7 bases, with 32 bases separating them. The CDR3, as DNA: TGTGCCACCAGGCGGGTACCCTCCAGTACAGCCCAGCTAAATTCACCCCTCCACTTT. It encodes CATRRVPSSTAQLNSPLHF.

The rearrangement links TRBV4-1 to TRBJ1-3, with D perhaps TRBD1 (5 bases). Germline-derived CDR1 and CDR2 are MGHRA and YSYEKL. CDR3 length: 15 amino acids. V was clipped by 5 bases and J by 0 bases, with 11 bases between them. DNA for the CDR3: TGCGCCAGCAGCTCAATGGGACTCTCTGGAAACACCATATATTTT. Translating gives CASSSMGLSGNTIYF.

The CDR3 is CASSQVGRGGPHEQFF. CDR3 bases: TGTGCCAGCAGCCAAGTGGGACGGGGGGGCCCACATGAGCAGTTCTTC. The chain carries TRBV4-2 and TRBJ2-1; TRBD2 aligns across 8 bases. CDR1 and CDR2 (germline): LGHNA, YNFKEQ. With V trimmed by 1 base and J by 8 bases, 10 bases remained unmatched. The CDR3 consists of 16 residues.

This clone was picked up one time. The J gene is TRBJ2-5, the V gene TRBV14; the match to TRBD2 covers 7 bases. Germline CDR1 is SGHDN and CDR2 is FVKESK. Trimming removed 4 bases from V and 5 bases from J; junction bases left unmatched: 10. The CDR3 has 15 amino acids. The CDR3 here is CASSPTSERGETQYF. The CDR3 DNA is TGTGCCAGCAGCCCAACTAGCGAGCGAGGGGAGACCCAGTACTTC.

This clone has a single count. The V and J genes are TRBV27 and TRBJ2-2, with 8 positions matching TRBD2. V lost 2 bases to trimming and J lost 6 bases; unmatched junction nucleotides: 8. There are 16 residues in the CDR3. The germline gives CDR1 MNHEY, CDR2 SMNVEV (reference sequence). The CDR3 is CASSLANSGGAGELFF. The CDR3 DNA reads as TGTGCCAGCAGTTTAGCGAATTCCGGGGGGGCCGGGGAGCTGTTTTTT.

The rearrangement links TRBV9 to TRBJ2-5; D possibly corresponds to TRBD1 (6 bases). CDR3 length equals 13 residues. Trimming took off 0 bases at V and 7 bases at J, with 10 bases between the two ends. Germline V gives CDR1 SGDLS, CDR2 YYNGEE. CDR3 in DNA: TGTGCCAGCAGCGTAGAAACAGGGAGGACCCAGTACTTC. Its translation is CASSVETGRTQYF.

The V call is TRBV20-1, the J call TRBJ2-3; 9 nucleotides match TRBD2. Germline V CDR1 and CDR2: DFQATT, SNEGSKA (reference sequence). The CDR3 runs 16 residues. Trimming removed 3 bases from V and 4 bases from J; junction bases left unmatched: 11. The CDR3 nucleotides are TGCAGTGCTAGTCTCGCGGGGGGGCCGTCCCCAGATACGCAGTATTTT. Protein product: CSASLAGGPSPDTQYF.